One and the same sample provided the 32 T cell receptor beta chains below, sequenced in a study of metastatic and nonmetastatic thyroid tumors. Prior to thyroid surgery, none of the patients had received any treatment. With MiXCR, TCRdb reprocessed the PCR reads. The sample has around 32,000 clones, 7% to 9% seen once. The material sequenced was blood. The receptors derive from a female donor with papillary thyroid cancer or a benign thyroid nodule (not recorded which). Some clones in this sample may be carry-over from other donors' samples.

Ten or more counts support this clone. This chain uses TRBV11-2 with TRBJ2-1; 9 bases are shared with TRBD2. This CDR3 comprises 15 residues. V shed 5 bases, J shed 10 bases, and the junction held 12 bases outside the gene matches. CDR1 and CDR2 from the germline V gene are SGHAT and FQNNGV. DNA for the CDR3: TGTGCCAGCAGCCAGCGGGGGGCGGGAGGACGAGAGCAGTTCTTC. It codes for CASSQRGAGGREQFF. The full variable domain, its missing parts supplied by reference TRBV11-2 and TRBJ2-1, is EAGVAQSPRYKIIEKRQSVAFWCNPISGHATLYWYQQILGQGPKLLIQFQNNGVVDDSQLPKDRFSAERLKGVDSTLKIQPAKLEDSAVYLCASSQRGAGGREQFFGPGTRLTVL.

This clone was recorded at least ten times. This CDR3 is also generated by other DNA sequences in the sample. The chain employs TRBV4-2 and TRBJ1-4, with 10 nucleotides matching TRBD1. V was pared by 3 bases and J by 5 bases, with 6 bases of the junction left unmatched. Germline V gene data show CDR1 as LGHNA and CDR2 as YNFKEQ. The CDR3 is 16 residues long. The CDR3 loop reads CASSQGDRGPNEKLFF. As DNA, the CDR3 is TGTGCCAGCAGCCAGGGCGACAGGGGGCCGAATGAAAAACTGTTTTTT.

This clone appeared many times. This chain connects TRBV4-1 to TRBJ1-6, with D tentatively TRBD1 (6 bases). Germline V gives CDR1 MGHRA, CDR2 YSYEKL. CDR3 length: 15 amino acids. V dropped 0 bases and J dropped 7 bases, with 10 bases sitting between them. CDR3 coding DNA: TGCGCCAGCAGCCAAGAAGCAGGGGAGAATTCACCCCTCCACTTT. Protein: CASSQEAGENSPLHF.

In its sample, this clone was seen many times. The chain carries TRBV20-1 and TRBJ1-5; D is unresolved. Per the germline V gene, CDR1 is DFQATT and CDR2 is SNEGSKA (reference sequence). This CDR3 spans 13 amino acids. Trimming stripped 3 bases from V and 3 bases from J, with 9 bases between. The CDR3 DNA follows: TGCAGTGCTAGGAGCCAGTACAATCAGCCCCAGCATTTT. It codes for CSARSQYNQPQHF.

This clone was observed many times. The chain combines TRBV11-2 with TRBJ1-4; possibly TRBD1 for D (6 bases). The CDR3 contains 14 residues. Germline V lookup: CDR1 SGHAT, CDR2 FQNNGV. Trimming cost V 4 bases and J 5 bases, with 11 bases left between them. The CDR3 DNA is TGTGCCAGCAGCTCCTCCGACAGGAATGAAAAACTGTTTTTT. Protein: CASSSSDRNEKLFF.

This clone was detected many times. This sequence joins TRBV28 and TRBJ1-2, with D perhaps matching TRBD1 (5 bases). There are 12 residues in the CDR3. From germline, CDR1 is MDHEN and CDR2 SYDVKM. Trimming cost V 4 bases and J 5 bases, with 8 bases left between them. The CDR3 spells CASSYGGYGYTF. For the CDR3, the DNA is TGTGCCAGCAGTTACGGGGGATATGGCTACACCTTC.

This clone was recorded many times. The rearrangement links TRBV28 to TRBJ2-4, with TRBD1 identical over 9 bases. J gave up 4 bases and V 6 bases, and 7 bases lay outside the gene matches. The CDR3 is made up of 15 amino acids. Per germline, CDR1 MDHEN and CDR2 SYDVKM. CDR3 coding DNA: TGTGCCAGCAGCCCTGGGGGGACAGGGAAAAACATTCAGTACTTC. The encoded protein is CASSPGGTGKNIQYF.

This clone was picked up many times. This chain joins TRBV6-1 and TRBJ1-2; D might be TRBD1 (5 bases). CDR1 and CDR2 from the germline V gene are MNHNS and SASEGT. The CDR3 has 14 amino acids. V shed 6 bases and J shed 10 bases, with 21 bases lying between them. The DNA of the CDR3 is TGTGCCAGCAGGGATACCGGGACCCCCCTGGACTACACCTTC. It yields the protein CASRDTGTPLDYTF.

This clone came up many times. The CDR3 loop is CASSLAPTGISYNEQFF. The CDR3 bases are TGCGCCAGCAGCTTGGCCCCTACGGGGATCTCCTACAATGAGCAGTTCTTC. This sequence joins TRBV5-1 and TRBJ2-1; possibly TRBD2 for D (5 bases). CDR1 and CDR2 from the germline V gene are SGHRS and YFSETQ. The CDR3 totals 17 residues. Trimming took off 0 bases at V and 0 bases at J, with 13 bases between the two ends. The variable domain in full, completed from reference TRBV5-1 and TRBJ2-1, reads KAGVTQTPRYLIKTRGQQVTLSCSPISGHRSVSWYQQTPGQGLQFLFEYFSETQRNKGNFPGRFSGRQFSNSRSEMNVSTLELGDSALYLCASSLAPTGISYNEQFFGPGTRLTVL.

This clone was detected only once. A much larger clone lies one base from this, so it may be a read error. The CDR3 loop is CSARSGVYPYEQYF. The CDR3 DNA follows: TGCAGTGCTAGAAGTGGGGTCTATCCCTACGAGCAGTACTTC. The chain couples TRBV20-1 to TRBJ2-7; no clear D. There are 14 residues in the CDR3. Germline-derived CDR1 and CDR2 are DFQATT and SNEGSKA (reference sequence). The V end lost 2 bases, the J end lost 2 bases, and 13 bases lay between the germline ends.

This clone was seen ten or more times. The chain couples TRBV7-8 to TRBJ2-1, with TRBD1 matching 7 bases. Germline CDR1 and CDR2: SGHVS and FQNEAQ. Trimming cost V 4 bases and J 4 bases; bases outside gene matches: 1. The CDR3 loop spans 13 amino acids. As DNA, the CDR3 is TGTGCCAGCAGCTCGGGACAGTACAATGAGCAGTTCTTC. It translates to CASSSGQYNEQFF.

This clone came up many times. CDR3 nucleotides: TGTGCCAGCGGGTATTATTCCACAGATACGCAGTATTTT. Its protein is CASGYYSTDTQYF. The rearrangement joins TRBV2 to TRBJ2-3; no definite D call. The CDR3 extends over 13 amino acids. Deletions cut 8 bases from V and 2 bases from J, with 11 bases between. Germline loops: CDR1 SNHLY, CDR2 FYNNEI.

There are a few counts of this clone. Possible read error: a much larger clone is one base away. The rearrangement links TRBV29-1 to TRBJ1-1; no definite D call. The CDR3 consists of 14 residues. The germline V and J ends were trimmed by 7 bases and 6 bases, with 21 bases remaining between them. Germline-derived CDR1 and CDR2 are SQVTM and ANQGSEA. Here the CDR3 DNA reads TGCAGCGCCACGTCCTACCTCGGTGTGGCTGAAGCTTTCTTT. It codes for CSATSYLGVAEAFF. The whole variable domain, filled in from reference TRBV29-1 and TRBJ1-1, reads SAVISQKPSRDICQRGTSLTIQCQVDSQVTMMFWYRQQPGQSLTLIATANQGSEATYESGFVIDKFPISRPNLTFSTLTVSNMSPEDSSIYLCSATSYLGVAEAFFGQGTRLTVV.

This clone has a count of ten or more. The chain couples TRBV15 to TRBJ2-3; TRBD1 is a possible D gene (6 bases). The CDR3 has 14 amino acids. Trimming took 5 bases from V and 4 from J, leaving 13 bases between them. Germline CDR1 and CDR2: LNHNV and YYDKDF (reference sequence). CDR3 in amino acids: CATSGGSSPDTQYF. The CDR3, as DNA: TGTGCCACCAGCGGGGGCTCTTCTCCAGATACGCAGTATTTT.

This clone was seen at least ten times. The chain couples TRBV5-1 to TRBJ2-3, with TRBD1 identical over 7 bases. Losses at the gene ends were 4 bases for V and 4 bases for J; bases not matched to a gene: 3. This CDR3 is built from 13 residues. The germline CDR1 and CDR2 sequences are SGHRS and YFSETQ. CDR3 bases: TGCGCCAGCAGCCTGGGGACAGCAGATACGCAGTATTTT. Its protein product is CASSLGTADTQYF.

This clone was picked up many times. The chain carries TRBV11-1 and TRBJ2-2; tentatively, D is TRBD2 (6 bases). Between the trimmed V and J ends, which lost 2 bases and 3 bases, there was a span of 13 bases. This CDR3 comprises 16 residues. Germline lookup yields CDR1 SGHAT and CDR2 FQDESV (reference sequence). CDR3 DNA: TGTGCCAGCAGCTTAAGGGCGGGATCGGACACCGGGGAGCTGTTTTTT. It translates to CASSLRAGSDTGELFF.

This clone was seen repeatedly, ten times or more. The gene calls are TRBV6-2 or TRBV6-3 and TRBJ2-7; 7 nucleotides line up with TRBD2. Per the germline V gene, CDR1 is MNHEY and CDR2 is SVGEGT. V was pared by 1 base and J by 3 bases, with 6 bases of the junction left unmatched. This CDR3 is 15 amino acids long. The CDR3, as DNA: TGTGCCAGCAGTTACTACTTAGCGGGTGACTACGAGCAGTACTTC. Amino acids: CASSYYLAGDYEQYF.

The table lists this clone with many counts. The chain's CDR3 is CSARVPLHYEQYF. The DNA of the CDR3 is TGCAGTGCTAGAGTTCCGCTACACTACGAGCAGTACTTC. The genes are TRBV20-1 and TRBJ2-7; the D is unclear. Per germline, CDR1 DFQATT and CDR2 SNEGSKA (reference sequence). V was cut by 1 base and J by 3 bases, with 10 bases left in between. This CDR3 contains 13 residues.

The V call is TRBV2, the J call TRBJ1-2; 7 bases map to TRBD1. CDR1 is SNHLY and CDR2 is FYNNEI in the germline V gene. V lost 3 bases to trimming and J lost 0 bases; unmatched junction nucleotides: 7. The CDR3 loop spans 16 amino acids. Written as DNA, the CDR3 is TGTGCCAGCAGTGATCCGGAGACAGGGTCTAACTATGGCTACACCTTC. This gives the protein CASSDPETGSNYGYTF.

This clone was seen at least ten times. The V and J genes are TRBV20-1 and TRBJ2-7; D is uncertain. Germline lookup yields CDR1 DFQATT and CDR2 SNEGSKA (reference sequence). The CDR3 is 16 residues long. The V and J ends lost 3 bases and 3 bases respectively, with 21 bases between them. The CDR3 nucleotides are TGCAGTGCTAGGGGAAGGGCCGGACGGGCTAACTACGAGCAGTACTTC. This encodes CSARGRAGRANYEQYF.

This clone appeared many times. The rearrangement uses TRBV3-1 and TRBJ2-3, with D maybe TRBD2 (7 bases). Germline loops: CDR1 LGHDT, CDR2 YNNKEL (reference sequence). The CDR3 is 15 residues long. V lost 2 bases to trimming and J lost 1 base, with 10 bases between them. The CDR3 nucleotides are TGTGCCAGCAGCCAACGGCGGGGGCGCACAGATACGCAGTATTTT. This translates into CASSQRRGRTDTQYF.

This clone was counted at least ten times. The gene calls are TRBV7-2 and TRBJ1-2, with TRBD1 identical over 10 bases. Germline assignment: CDR1 SGHTA and CDR2 FQGNSA. The length of the CDR3 is 14 residues. V dropped 3 bases and J dropped 6; count of bases not matched to a gene: 4. The CDR3 spells CASSFGQGGNGYTF. The CDR3 coding sequence is TGTGCCAGCAGCTTCGGACAGGGGGGCAATGGCTACACCTTC.

A remark on this clone: A read error is possible here, since a much larger clone lies one base away. The CDR3 loop reads CASRRDNYNERFF. The CDR3 nucleotides are TGTGCCAGCAGACGGGACAACTACAATGAGCGGTTCTTC. V is TRBV3-1 and J is TRBJ2-1; D might be TRBD1 (6 bases). The CDR3 spans 13 residues. The V gene's germline CDR1 is LGHDT and CDR2 YNNKEL (reference sequence).

At least ten counts were recorded for this clone. This chain uses TRBV28 with TRBJ1-4; D ambiguous. This CDR3 spans 14 amino acids. Trimming shortened V by 10 bases and J by 9 bases, and 21 bases separated the two germline ends. CDR1 and CDR2 (germline): MDHEN, SYDVKM. CDR3 in amino acids: CATHLGGSVQKLFF. Written as DNA, the CDR3 is TGTGCCACCCACTTAGGAGGCAGTGTGCAAAAACTGTTTTTT.

As to this clone: Being one base from a much bigger clone, this may be a read error. The chain links TRBV9 to TRBJ2-3; 9 positions match TRBD2. The trim removed 0 bases at V and 5 bases at J, leaving 10 bases unmatched. CDR1 and CDR2 (germline): SGDLS, YYNGEE. The CDR3 length is 17 residues. The CDR3 protein is CASSVDVAGGIKDTQYF. CDR3 nucleotides: TGTGCCAGCAGCGTAGACGTGGCGGGGGGGATCAAAGATACGCAGTATTTT.

This clone was recorded at least ten times. Its ends do not fully match the called genes, so a read error is possible. The J gene is TRBJ2-5, the V gene TRBV7-7; possibly TRBD2 for D (5 bases). The length of the CDR3 is 12 residues. Germline V gives CDR1 SSHAT, CDR2 FNYEAQ (reference sequence). Here the CDR3 DNA reads TGTGCTAGCAGCTTAGAGGGCGGGACCCAGTACTTC. Amino acid sequence: CASSLEGGTQYF. The full variable domain, completed using reference TRBV7-7 and TRBJ2-5, is GAGVSQSPRYKVTKRGQDVTLRCDPISSHATLYWYQQALGQGPEFLTYFNYEAQPDKSGLPSDRFSAERPEGSISTLTIQRTEQRDSAMYRCASSLEGGTQYFGPGTRLLVL.

This clone was counted many times. The V gene is TRBV4-1, the J gene TRBJ2-7; the D gene is possibly TRBD2 (6 bases). V lost 0 bases to trimming and J lost 7 bases, with 22 bases between them. Germline values: CDR1 MGHRA, CDR2 YSYEKL. The CDR3 is 17 residues long. The CDR3 reads CASSQERAGRRSGEQYF. The DNA for the CDR3 is TGCGCCAGCAGCCAAGAACGCGCCGGGAGACGGTCGGGGGAGCAGTACTTC.

This clone has ten or more counts. The chain has TRBV4-3 and TRBJ2-2; D uncertain. The CDR3 runs 14 residues. Germline values: CDR1 LGHNA, CDR2 YSLEER. The germline V and J ends were trimmed by 3 bases and 4 bases, with 9 bases remaining between them. This CDR3 is CASSQYSSTGELFF. The CDR3 region has the DNA TGCGCCAGCAGCCAGTACAGTAGCACCGGGGAGCTGTTTTTT.

This clone has a count of ten or more. V and J are TRBV20-1 and TRBJ2-6, with D perhaps TRBD1 (8 bases). Germline CDR1 DFQATT, CDR2 SNEGSKA (reference sequence). Trimming cost V 3 bases and J 2 bases, with 20 bases left between them. This CDR3 contains 18 residues. Here the CDR3 reads CSARIGRAGGTGANVLTF. CDR3 in DNA: TGCAGTGCTAGGATAGGGAGGGCAGGGGGCACTGGGGCCAACGTCCTGACTTTC.

With respect to this clone: With a much larger clone just one base away, this may be a read error. The chain recombines TRBV29-1 with TRBJ2-3; no firm D call. The CDR3 loop spans 14 amino acids. From germline, CDR1 is SQVTM and CDR2 ANQGSEA. The ends were cut back, 7 bases at V and 2 bases at J, with 16 bases in the middle. The CDR3 is CSARRAAATDTQYF. The CDR3 DNA reads as TGCAGCGCACGACGGGCAGCAGCCACAGATACGCAGTATTTT.

J is TRBJ1-1 and V is TRBV12-3 or TRBV12-4; D might be TRBD1 (5 bases). The V end lost 5 bases, the J end lost 0 bases, and 22 bases lay between the germline ends. This CDR3 comprises 18 residues. The DNA of the CDR3 is TGTGCCAGCAGTATGGCGCACTCATGGGGCGCGGTGAACACTGAAGCTTTCTTT. Its translation: CASSMAHSWGAVNTEAFF.

This clone was observed many times. Other DNA sequences in this sample translate to the same CDR3. The V call is TRBV6-4, the J call TRBJ1-1; the D gene is possibly TRBD1 (5 bases). With 6 bases removed from V and 1 base from J, the gap between germline ends came to 12 bases. The CDR3 has 14 residues. Germline CDR1 reads MRHNA; CDR2 reads SNTAGT. The CDR3 DNA sequence: TGTGCCAGCAGCCCGTCGACAGCGAACACTGAAGCTTTCTTT. Amino acids: CASSPSTANTEAFF.